The 21 T cell receptor beta chains given below trace back to one sample, sequenced in a study of cytomegalovirus exposure and HLA in healthy donors. Primers included in the PCR were 60 Vbeta and 13 Jbeta primers. Some clones are missing from TCRdb's copy, which holds only in-frame ones; the method was immunoSEQ multiplex PCR. This table has some 140,000 clones, around 80% appearing once. The sequenced material came from PBMCs. These receptors came from a female donor in good health and CMV-seropositive.

The chain joins TRBV10-2 to TRBJ1-2; 7 bases are a match to TRBD1. J gave up 4 bases and V 8 bases, and 7 bases lay outside the gene matches. The germline gives CDR1 WSHSY, CDR2 SAAADI. This CDR3 is built from 13 residues. The CDR3 coding sequence is TGCGCCAGCCGACAGGGAACGGGCTATGGCTACACCTTC. Its translation is CASRQGTGYGYTF.

The chain uses TRBV4-1 and TRBJ2-7; D gene unclear. Germline CDR1 MGHRA, CDR2 YSYEKL. The V end was cut by 5 bases, the J end by 0 bases, with 11 bases between. This CDR3 is 14 amino acids long. The CDR3 protein is CASSVVFSSYEQYF. The CDR3 bases are TGCGCCAGCAGCGTAGTGTTTAGCTCCTACGAGCAGTACTTC.

This chain connects TRBV5-1 to TRBJ2-2, with TRBD1 matching over 8 bases. Germline lookup yields CDR1 SGHRS and CDR2 YFSETQ. V was clipped by 4 bases and J by 6 bases; unmatched bases: 8. The CDR3 sequence is 15 residues long. The CDR3 region is CASSPGQARAGELFF. CDR3 bases: TGCGCCAGCAGCCCGGGACAGGCCCGAGCCGGGGAGCTGTTTTTT.

V gene TRBV28 combines with J gene TRBJ1-5, with D perhaps TRBD1 (5 bases). Between the trimmed V and J ends, which lost 6 bases and 2 bases, there was a span of 11 bases. The CDR3 covers 14 residues. Germline V gives CDR1 MDHEN, CDR2 SYDVKM. The CDR3 sequence is CASRGGWGNQPQHF. CDR3 DNA sequence: TGTGCCAGCAGGGGGGGTTGGGGCAATCAGCCCCAGCATTTT.

The chain uses TRBV21-1 and TRBJ2-1; TRBD2, the table's D call, was not compared with the DNA. TRBV21-1 is a pseudogene. This CDR3 is 19 amino acids long. The CDR3 DNA follows: TGTGCCAGCAGCAAAGGTGGAGTCGTCCTAAGCGGGGGCGGGGATGAGCAGTTCTTC. This encodes CASSKGGVVLSGGGDEQFF.

This chain uses TRBV6-1 with TRBJ2-5, with no clear D. V lost 2 bases, J lost 11 bases, and 15 bases lay in between. The CDR3 is 13 amino acids. Germline CDR1 reads MNHNS; CDR2 reads SASEGT. CDR3 sequence reads: CASSESGKAEQYF. The CDR3, as DNA: TGTGCCAGCAGTGAATCCGGCAAGGCGGAGCAGTACTTC.

V gene TRBV2 combines with J gene TRBJ2-3; TRBD2 is a possible D gene (5 bases). Looked up from germline, CDR1 is SNHLY and CDR2 is FYNNEI. CDR3 size: 14 residues. Trimming took off 2 bases at V and 2 bases at J, with 8 bases between the two ends. The CDR3 region has the DNA TGTGCCAGCAGTGAAAGCGGTGTCACAGATACGCAGTATTTT. Encoded protein: CASSESGVTDTQYF.

The chain joins TRBV6-1 to TRBJ2-1, with 9 bases aligning to TRBD2. This CDR3 has 16 amino acids. V shed 4 bases, J shed 0 bases, and the junction held 4 bases outside the gene matches. The germline gives CDR1 MNHNS, CDR2 SASEGT. The CDR3 nucleotides read TGTGCCAGCAGTGCTGGGCGGGGGGGCTCCTACAATGAGCAGTTCTTC. Its protein is CASSAGRGGSYNEQFF.

The sample holds one count of this clone. The rearrangement links TRBV5-1 to TRBJ1-6; 10 bases are a match to TRBD1. The germline V gene has CDR1 SGHRS and CDR2 YFSETQ. There are 16 residues in the CDR3. Losses at the gene ends were 4 bases for V and 3 bases for J; bases not matched to a gene: 4. In DNA, the CDR3 is TGCGCCAGCAGCGCGGGACAGGGGAGCTATAATTCACCCCTCCACTTT. It codes for CASSAGQGSYNSPLHF.

The chain links TRBV19 to TRBJ1-4; D is possibly TRBD1 (5 bases). Trimming stripped 8 bases from V and 8 bases from J, with 12 bases between. Per the germline V gene, CDR1 is LNHDA and CDR2 is SQIVND (reference sequence). This CDR3 has 12 residues. The CDR3 spells CASSGRGEKLFF. CDR3 coding DNA: TGTGCCAGTTCAGGGAGGGGCGAAAAACTGTTTTTT.

The chain links TRBV9 to TRBJ2-7; TRBD2 matches at 9 bases. CDR1 and CDR2 (germline): SGDLS, YYNGEE. This CDR3 contains 17 residues. The V segment lost 3 bases and the J segment 3 bases; nucleotides outside the gene matches: 13. CDR3 loop: CASSAERGDPPSYEQYF. DNA for the CDR3: TGTGCCAGCAGCGCCGAGCGGGGGGACCCTCCTAGCTACGAGCAGTACTTC.

The CDR3 loop is CASSSLQGSPLHF. The DNA of the CDR3 is TGTGCCAGCAGCTCACTACAGGGTTCACCCCTCCACTTT. The genes are TRBV7-3 and TRBJ1-6, with D possibly matching TRBD1 (6 bases). The CDR3 is 13 residues long. V was cut by 4 bases and J by 9 bases, with 10 bases left in between. The V gene's germline CDR1 is SGHTA and CDR2 FQGTGA.

The genes are TRBV6-4 and TRBJ1-5; TRBD1 is a possible D gene (6 bases). Between the trimmed V and J ends, which lost 3 bases and 3 bases, there was a span of 12 bases. Germline loops: CDR1 MRHNA, CDR2 SNTAGT. The CDR3 covers 15 residues. The CDR3 sequence: CASSENGQINQPQHF. Written as DNA, the CDR3 is TGTGCCAGCAGTGAAAATGGACAGATCAATCAGCCCCAGCATTTT.

V is TRBV12-5 and J is TRBJ2-1, with D maybe TRBD1 (6 bases). Germline V gene sequence: CDR1 LGHNT, CDR2 FRNRAP. The CDR3 is made up of 14 amino acids. Trimming left V 5 bases short and J 8 bases short, with 16 bases between. CDR3: CASGNQQGVDEQFF. As DNA, the CDR3 is TGTGCTAGTGGTAACCAACAGGGCGTGGATGAGCAGTTCTTC.

The genes are TRBV10-2 and TRBJ1-2; 12 bases fit TRBD1. Germline V gene data show CDR1 as WSHSY and CDR2 as SAAADI. V lost 6 bases, J lost 8 bases, and 7 bases stayed unmatched. This CDR3 has 14 residues. Written as DNA, the CDR3 is TGCGCCAGCAGACCGGGACAGGGGGCATTCGGCTACACCTTC. Translated: CASRPGQGAFGYTF.

In its sample, this clone was seen once. The J gene is TRBJ2-5, the V gene TRBV28, with a weak D call TRBD1 (6 bases). The CDR3 length is 14 residues. Trimming took 6 bases from V and 5 from J, leaving 16 bases between them. Germline CDR1 is MDHEN and CDR2 is SYDVKM. CDR3: CASRLTGTVETQYF. DNA for the CDR3: TGTGCCAGCAGACTTACAGGGACGGTTGAGACCCAGTACTTC.

The chain couples TRBV7-2 to TRBJ2-7; TRBD2 aligns across 11 bases. Germline CDR1 is SGHTA and CDR2 is FQGNSA. CDR3 length: 15 residues. The trim removed 2 bases at V and 7 bases at J, leaving 7 bases unmatched. CDR3 bases: TGTGCCAGCAGCTTAAGTAGCGGGAGGGCCGGTGAGCAGTACTTC. Residues: CASSLSSGRAGEQYF.

V is TRBV2 and J is TRBJ1-6; D is uncertain. The germline V gene has CDR1 SNHLY and CDR2 FYNNEI. Trimming stripped 0 bases from V and 3 bases from J, with 6 bases between. The CDR3 is made up of 15 amino acids. DNA for the CDR3: TGTGCCAGCAGTGAAGCCAGGCTCTATAATTCACCCCTCCACTTT. It is translated as CASSEARLYNSPLHF.

V gene TRBV5-1 combines with J gene TRBJ2-1; D is perhaps TRBD2 (6 bases). V was shortened by 4 bases and J by 0 bases, with 17 bases between the two germline ends. The V gene's germline CDR1 is SGHRS and CDR2 YFSETQ. The CDR3 has 17 amino acids. This CDR3 reads CASSLGSGPSSYNEQFF. CDR3 in DNA: TGCGCCAGCAGCCTAGGAAGCGGGCCTAGCTCCTACAATGAGCAGTTCTTC.

V gene TRBV27 combines with J gene TRBJ2-5; D is perhaps TRBD1 (5 bases). The V end was cut by 3 bases, the J end by 1 base, with 12 bases between. The CDR3 length is 15 residues. The germline V gene has CDR1 MNHEY and CDR2 SMNVEV (reference sequence). CDR3 nucleotide sequence: TGTGCCAGCAGTTTGCTTGGGGCCTTCCAAGAGACCCAGTACTTC. This sequence encodes CASSLLGAFQETQYF.

The chain links TRBV5-5 to TRBJ1-5; D possibly corresponds to TRBD1 (5 bases). The ends were cut back, 0 bases at V and 4 bases at J, with 14 bases in the middle. CDR1 SGHKS and CDR2 YYEKEE come from the germline V gene (reference sequence). The CDR3 has 16 amino acids. The CDR3 loop reads CASSLAAAGLNQPQHF. DNA of the CDR3: TGTGCCAGCAGCTTGGCCGCGGCAGGGTTGAATCAGCCCCAGCATTTT.